This record concerns one T cell receptor beta chain sequence. The antigen is not known. Sequenced by immunoSEQ multiplex PCR; TCRdb stores in-frame clones only, minus some. The table lists about 100,000 clones, 88% of them singletons. Healthy donors had no documented immune events, such as infections, while sampled. The length of the CDR3 is 15 residues. Between the trimmed V and J ends, which lost 4 bases and 0 bases, there was a span of 11 bases. Germline V CDR1 and CDR2: MRHNA, SNTAGT. This record comes from a study of identifying expanded T cells in peripheral blood. Study observations and caveats: Technical replicates showed roughly 1.2 changed clones; about two weeks approximately 15; four weeks 19. Variance in clone template counts between approximately 2-week samples significantly increased with total template count across all healthy donors.

V and J are TRBV6-4 and TRBJ2-3, with unresolved D. The receptor's source is a person aged 18 to 70 in good health. The material sequenced was blood. Here the CDR3 reads CASSVGNTSTDTQYF. In DNA form, the CDR3 reads TGTGCCAGCAGTGTCGGCAACACTAGCACAGATACGCAGTATTTT.